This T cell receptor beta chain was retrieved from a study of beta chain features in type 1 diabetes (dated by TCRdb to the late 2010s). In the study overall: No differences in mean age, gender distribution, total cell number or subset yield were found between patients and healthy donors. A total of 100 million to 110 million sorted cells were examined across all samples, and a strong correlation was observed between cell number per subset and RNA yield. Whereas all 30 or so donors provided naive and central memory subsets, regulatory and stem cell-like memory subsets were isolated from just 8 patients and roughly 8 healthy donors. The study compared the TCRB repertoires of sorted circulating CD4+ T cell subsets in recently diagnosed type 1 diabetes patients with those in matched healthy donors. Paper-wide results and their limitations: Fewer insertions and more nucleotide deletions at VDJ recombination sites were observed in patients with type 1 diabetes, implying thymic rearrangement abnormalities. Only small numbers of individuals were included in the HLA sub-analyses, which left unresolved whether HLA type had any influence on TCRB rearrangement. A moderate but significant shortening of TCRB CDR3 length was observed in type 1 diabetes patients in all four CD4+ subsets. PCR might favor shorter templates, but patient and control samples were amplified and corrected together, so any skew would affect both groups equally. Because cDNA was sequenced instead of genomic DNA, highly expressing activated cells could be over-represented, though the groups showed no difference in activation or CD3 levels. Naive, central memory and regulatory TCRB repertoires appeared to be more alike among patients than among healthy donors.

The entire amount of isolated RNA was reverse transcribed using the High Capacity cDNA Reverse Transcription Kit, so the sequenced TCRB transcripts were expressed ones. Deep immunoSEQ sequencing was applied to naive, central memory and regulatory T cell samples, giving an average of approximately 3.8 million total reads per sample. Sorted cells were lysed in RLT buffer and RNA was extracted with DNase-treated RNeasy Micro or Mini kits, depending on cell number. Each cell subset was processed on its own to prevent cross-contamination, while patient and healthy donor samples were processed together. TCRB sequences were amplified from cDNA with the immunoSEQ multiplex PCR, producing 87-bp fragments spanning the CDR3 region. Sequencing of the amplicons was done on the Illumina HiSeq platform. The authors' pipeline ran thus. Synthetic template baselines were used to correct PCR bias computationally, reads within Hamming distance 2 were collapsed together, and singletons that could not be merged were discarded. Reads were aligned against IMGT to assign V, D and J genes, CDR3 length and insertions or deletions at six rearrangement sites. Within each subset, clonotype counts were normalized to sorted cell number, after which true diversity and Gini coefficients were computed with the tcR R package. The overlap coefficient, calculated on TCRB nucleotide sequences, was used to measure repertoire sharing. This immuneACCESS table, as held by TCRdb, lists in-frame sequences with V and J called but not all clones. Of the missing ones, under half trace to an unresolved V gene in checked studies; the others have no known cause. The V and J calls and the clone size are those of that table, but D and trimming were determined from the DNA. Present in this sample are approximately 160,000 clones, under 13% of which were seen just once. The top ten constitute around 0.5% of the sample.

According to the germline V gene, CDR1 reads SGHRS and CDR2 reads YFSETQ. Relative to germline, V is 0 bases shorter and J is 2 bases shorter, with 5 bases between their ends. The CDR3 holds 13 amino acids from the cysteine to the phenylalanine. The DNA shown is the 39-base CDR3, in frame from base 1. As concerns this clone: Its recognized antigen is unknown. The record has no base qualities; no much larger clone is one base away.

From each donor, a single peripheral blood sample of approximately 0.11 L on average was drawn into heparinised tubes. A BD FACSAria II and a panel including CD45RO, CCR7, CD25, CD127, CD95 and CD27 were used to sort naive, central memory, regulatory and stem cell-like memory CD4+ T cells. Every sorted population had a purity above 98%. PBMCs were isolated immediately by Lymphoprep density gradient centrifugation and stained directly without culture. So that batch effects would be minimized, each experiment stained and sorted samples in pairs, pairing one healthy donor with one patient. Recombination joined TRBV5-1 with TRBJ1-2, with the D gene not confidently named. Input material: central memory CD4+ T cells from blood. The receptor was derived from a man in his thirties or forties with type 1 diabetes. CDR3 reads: CASSLEQNYGYTF. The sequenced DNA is TGCGCCAGCAGCTTGGAACAGAACTATGGCTACACCTTC.